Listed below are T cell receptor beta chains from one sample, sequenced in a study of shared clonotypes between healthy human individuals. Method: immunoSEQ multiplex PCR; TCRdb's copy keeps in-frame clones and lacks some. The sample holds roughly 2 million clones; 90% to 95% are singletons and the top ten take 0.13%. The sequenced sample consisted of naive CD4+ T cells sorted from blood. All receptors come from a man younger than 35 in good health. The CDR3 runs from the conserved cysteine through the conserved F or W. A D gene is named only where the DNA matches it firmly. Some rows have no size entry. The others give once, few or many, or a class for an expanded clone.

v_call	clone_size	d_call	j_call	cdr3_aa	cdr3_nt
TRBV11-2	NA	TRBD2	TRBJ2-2	CASSARLAGAGELFF	TGTGCCAGCAGCGCTAGACTAGCGGGAGCCGGGGAGCTGTTTTTT
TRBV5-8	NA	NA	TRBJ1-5	CASSLDGSSRQPQHF	TGTGCCAGCAGCTTGGATGGCTCTAGCAGGCAGCCCCAGCATTTT
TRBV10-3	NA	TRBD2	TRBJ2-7	CAISGGLAGLSYEQYF	TGTGCCATCAGTGGGGGACTAGCGGGATTGTCCTACGAGCAGTACTTC
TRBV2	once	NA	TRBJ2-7	CASTPAYEQYF	TGTGCCAGCACCCCCGCTTACGAGCAGTACTTC
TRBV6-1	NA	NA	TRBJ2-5	CASSEVYETQYF	TGTGCCAGCAGTGAAGTCTATGAGACCCAGTACTTC
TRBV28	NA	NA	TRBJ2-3	CATGTAGAVDTQYF	TGTGCCACTGGGACCGCCGGGGCGGTAGATACGCAGTATTTT
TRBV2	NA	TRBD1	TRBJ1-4	CASILQGISTNEKLFF	TGTGCCAGCATTCTACAGGGGATTTCAACTAATGAAAAACTGTTTTTT
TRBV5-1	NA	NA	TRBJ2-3	CASSLGHRDDTQYF	TGCGCCAGCAGCTTGGGGCACAGGGATGATACGCAGTATTTT
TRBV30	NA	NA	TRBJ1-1	CAWSGLMVTGNTEAFF	TGTGCCTGGAGTGGGCTGATGGTTACAGGGAACACTGAAGCTTTCTTT
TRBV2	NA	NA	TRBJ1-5	CASSEATLANQPQHF	TGTGCCAGCAGTGAAGCCACCCTGGCAAATCAGCCCCAGCATTTT
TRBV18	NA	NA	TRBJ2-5	CASSPGREETQYF	TGTGCCAGCTCACCTGGCAGGGAAGAGACCCAGTACTTC
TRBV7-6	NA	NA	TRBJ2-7	CASSLDYTYEQYF	TGTGCCAGCAGCTTAGACTACACCTACGAGCAGTACTTC
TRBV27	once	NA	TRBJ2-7	CASSFGPLGGYEQYF	TGTGCCAGCAGTTTCGGGCCCCTTGGGGGCTACGAGCAGTACTTC
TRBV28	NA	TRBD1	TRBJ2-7	CASRQGAYEQYF	TGTGCCAGTAGACAGGGGGCCTACGAGCAGTACTTC
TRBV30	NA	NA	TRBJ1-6	CAWSGGYNSPLHF	TGTGCCTGGAGTGGAGGGTATAATTCACCCCTCCACTTT
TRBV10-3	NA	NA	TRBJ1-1	CAISELNTEAFF	TGTGCCATCAGTGAACTGAACACTGAAGCTTTCTTT
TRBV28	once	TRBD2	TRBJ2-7	CASSIAGALSSEQYF	TGTGCCAGCAGTATAGCGGGGGCCTTGTCGTCCGAGCAGTACTTC
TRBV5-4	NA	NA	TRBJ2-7	CASSGVGAGEQYF	TGTGCCAGCAGCGGGGTGGGAGCCGGCGAGCAGTACTTC
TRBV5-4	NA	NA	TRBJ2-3	CASSLPFGPMQYF	TGTGCCAGCAGCTTGCCTTTCGGGCCTATGCAGTATTTT
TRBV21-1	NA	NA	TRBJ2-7	CASSKPQARIYEQYF	TGTGCCAGCAGCAAACCGCAGGCCCGTATCTACGAGCAGTACTTC
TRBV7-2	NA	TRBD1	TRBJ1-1	CASSLAQGGSEAFF	TGTGCCAGCAGCTTAGCTCAGGGGGGCTCTGAAGCTTTCTTT
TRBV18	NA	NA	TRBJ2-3	CASSPNWGASTDTQYF	TGTGCCAGCTCACCAAACTGGGGGGCGAGCACAGATACGCAGTATTTT
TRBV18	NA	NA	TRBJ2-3	CASSPDMRGPSDTQYF	TGTGCCAGCTCACCGGACATGCGGGGGCCATCAGATACGCAGTATTTT
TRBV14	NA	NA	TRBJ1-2	CASSQYSGAGGYTF	TGTGCCAGCAGCCAATATTCCGGGGCTGGTGGCTACACCTTC
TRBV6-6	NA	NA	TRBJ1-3	CASSYTGSSGNTIYF	TGTGCCAGCAGTTACACGGGAAGCTCTGGAAACACCATATATTTT
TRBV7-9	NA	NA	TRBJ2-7	CASSFEETYEQYF	TGTGCCAGCAGCTTCGAGGAAACCTACGAGCAGTACTTC
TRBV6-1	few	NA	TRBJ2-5	CASSEGGPPETQYF	TGTGCCAGCAGTGAAGGAGGACCGCCGGAGACCCAGTACTTC
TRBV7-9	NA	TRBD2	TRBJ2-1	CASSLGLAGVRLNEQFF	TGTGCCAGCAGCTTAGGGCTAGCGGGAGTACGCTTAAATGAGCAGTTCTTC
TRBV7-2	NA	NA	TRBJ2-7	CASSLVGLYEQYF	TGTGCCAGCAGCTTAGTTGGTTTGTACGAGCAGTACTTC
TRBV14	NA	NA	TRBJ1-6	CASSQDRGGLGSPLHF	TGTGCCAGCAGCCAAGATCGGGGGGGCTTGGGTTCACCCCTCCACTTT